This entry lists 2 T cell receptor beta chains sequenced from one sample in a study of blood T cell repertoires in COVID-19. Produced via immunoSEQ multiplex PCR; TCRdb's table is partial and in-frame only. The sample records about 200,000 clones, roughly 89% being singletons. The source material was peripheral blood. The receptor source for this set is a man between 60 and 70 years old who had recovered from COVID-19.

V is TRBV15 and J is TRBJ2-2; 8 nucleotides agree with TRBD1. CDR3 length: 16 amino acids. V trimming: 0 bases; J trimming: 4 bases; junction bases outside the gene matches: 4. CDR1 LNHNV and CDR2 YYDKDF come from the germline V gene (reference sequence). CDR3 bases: TGTGCCACCAGCAGAGACAGGGGGCTAAGCACCGGGGAGCTGTTTTTT. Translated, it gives CATSRDRGLSTGELFF.

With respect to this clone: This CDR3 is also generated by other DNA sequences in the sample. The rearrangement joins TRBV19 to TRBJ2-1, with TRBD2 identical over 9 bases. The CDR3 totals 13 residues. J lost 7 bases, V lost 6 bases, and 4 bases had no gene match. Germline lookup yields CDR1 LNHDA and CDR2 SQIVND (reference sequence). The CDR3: CASRLAGGNEQFF. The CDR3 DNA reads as TGTGCCAGTAGACTAGCGGGTGGTAATGAGCAGTTCTTC. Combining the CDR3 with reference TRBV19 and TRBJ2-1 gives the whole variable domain DGGITQSPKYLFRKEGQNVTLSCEQNLNHDAMYWYRQDPGQGLRLIYYSQIVNDFQKGDIAEGYSVSREKKESFPLTVTSAQKNPTAFYLCASRLAGGNEQFFGPGTRLTVL.